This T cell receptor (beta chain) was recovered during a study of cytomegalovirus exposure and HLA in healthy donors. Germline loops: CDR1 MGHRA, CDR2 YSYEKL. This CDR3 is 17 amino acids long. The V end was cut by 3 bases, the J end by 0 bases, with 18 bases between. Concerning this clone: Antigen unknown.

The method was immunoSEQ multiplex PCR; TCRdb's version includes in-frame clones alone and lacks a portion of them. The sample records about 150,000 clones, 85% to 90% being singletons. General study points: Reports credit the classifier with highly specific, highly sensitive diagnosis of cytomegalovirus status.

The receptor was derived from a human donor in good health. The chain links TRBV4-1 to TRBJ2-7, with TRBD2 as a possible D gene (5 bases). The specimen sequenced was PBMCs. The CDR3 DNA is TGCGCCAGCAGCCAGTGGGGTACTAGGACCAGCTCCTACGAGCAGTACTTC. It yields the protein CASSQWGTRTSSYEQYF.